This T cell receptor beta chain derives from a study of cytomegalovirus exposure and HLA in healthy donors. Study conclusions and caveats: A later examination showed that TCR association rates differed by HLA locus, with DRB1 most and HLA-C fewest.

In regard to this clone: Its target is unknown.

This CDR3 has 15 amino acids. The germline V gene encodes CDR1 MNHNS and CDR2 SASEGT. The V gene lost 2 bases and the J gene lost 5 bases, with 15 bases spanning the gap. The study ran its PCR with 60 Vbeta and 13 Jbeta primers. Generated by immunoSEQ multiplex PCR, the TCRdb table keeps only in-frame clones and is missing some. The sample lists over 150,000 clones, roughly 74% occurring once. The J gene is TRBJ2-5, the V gene TRBV6-1; no clear D gene. The material sequenced was PBMCs. The sequence was collected from a young man in good health and CMV-seronegative. This CDR3 is CASSELGASMETQYF. The CDR3 coding sequence is TGTGCCAGCAGTGAATTAGGAGCCTCCATGGAGACCCAGTACTTC.